These 25 T cell receptor beta chains were sequenced from one sample in a study of T cell responses to AZD1222 COVID-19 vaccine. Sequencing used immunoSEQ multiplex PCR; TCRdb keeps in-frame clones, though not all of them. The sample holds approximately 180,000 clones; around 88% are singletons and the top ten take about 8%. Here the sequenced sample was peripheral blood, taken on day 0 of AZD1222 vaccination. Every receptor here comes from an adult in good health.

The chain is built from TRBV29-1 and TRBJ1-1, with TRBD1 identical over 11 bases. After removal of 6 bases from V and 5 bases from J, the junction contained 5 bases not matched to a gene. This CDR3 is 13 amino acids long. Germline V gives CDR1 SQVTM, CDR2 ANQGSEA. The chain's CDR3 is CSVLGQGGTEAFF. The CDR3 coding sequence is TGCAGCGTCCTGGGACAGGGGGGGACTGAAGCTTTCTTT.

V is TRBV9 and J is TRBJ2-3; TRBD2 matches 9 bases. The junction had 12 bases not matched to a gene; V was cut back by 3 bases and J by 4 bases. The CDR3 is 17 amino acids. Germline V lookup: CDR1 SGDLS, CDR2 YYNGEE. CDR3 residues: CASSANHAGGPPDTQYF. CDR3 bases: TGTGCCAGCAGCGCCAACCACGCGGGGGGGCCCCCAGATACGCAGTATTTT.

The chain recombines TRBV28 with TRBJ1-2; D uncertain. From germline, CDR1 is MDHEN and CDR2 SYDVKM. This CDR3 has 12 residues. With 5 bases removed from V and 1 base from J, the gap between germline ends came to 5 bases. The CDR3 spells CASSLINYGYTF. The CDR3 DNA is TGTGCCAGCAGTCTAATTAACTATGGCTACACCTTC.

The count of this clone is one. The gene calls are TRBV24-1 and TRBJ2-3; D is undetermined. The CDR3 length is 17 residues. V lost 2 bases and J 6 bases, leaving 20 bases between the germline ends. Germline lookup yields CDR1 KGHDR and CDR2 SFDVKD. DNA of the CDR3: TGTGCCACCAGTGATTCTCGGAGCCCAGTTCCTAGGGATACGCAGTATTTT. This codes for CATSDSRSPVPRDTQYF.

The V and J genes are TRBV20-1 and TRBJ2-1; TRBD2 matches 15 bases. Germline CDR1 is DFQATT and CDR2 is SNEGSKA (reference sequence). The CDR3 runs 16 residues. The junction had 2 bases not matched to a gene; V was cut back by 3 bases and J by 2 bases. The chain's CDR3 is CSASGTSGGTYNEQFF. The CDR3 nucleotides are TGCAGTGCTAGTGGGACTAGCGGGGGGACCTACAATGAGCAGTTCTTC.

The chain couples TRBV7-8 to TRBJ2-7; D is possibly TRBD1 (6 bases). Between the trimmed V and J ends, which lost 3 bases and 0 bases, there was a span of 9 bases. CDR1 and CDR2 from the germline V gene are SGHVS and FQNEAQ. There are 14 residues in the CDR3. CDR3 in amino acids: CASSFRDTSYEQYF. For the CDR3, the DNA is TGTGCCAGCAGCTTCCGGGACACCTCCTACGAGCAGTACTTC.

The chain uses TRBV3-1 (or the pseudogene TRBV3-2) and TRBJ2-7; TRBD2 is a possible D gene (5 bases). This CDR3 contains 14 residues. In germline, CDR1 is LGHDT, CDR2 YNNKEL (reference sequence). V was shortened by 1 base and J by 2 bases, with 9 bases between the two germline ends. The CDR3, as DNA: TGTGCCAGCAGCCAAGGCGGGTCTACCTACGAGCAGTACTTC. It encodes CASSQGGSTYEQYF.

The rearrangement uses TRBV11-3 and TRBJ1-1; 7 bases align to TRBD1. In germline, CDR1 is SGHNT, CDR2 YENEEA. After removal of 5 bases from V and 1 base from J, the junction contained 4 bases not matched to a gene. This CDR3 contains 14 residues. CDR3 in DNA: TGTGCCAGCAGCGCGGGACAGTCGAACACTGAAGCTTTCTTT. Translating gives CASSAGQSNTEAFF.

V and J are TRBV18 and TRBJ2-2; a possible D gene is TRBD1 (6 bases). The germline V and J ends were trimmed by 3 bases and 5 bases, with 19 bases remaining between them. The CDR3 sequence is 17 residues long. Germline CDR1 is KGHSH and CDR2 is LQKENI. CDR3 protein: CASSPRDTQTNTGELFF. CDR3 in DNA: TGTGCCAGCTCACCCCGGGACACCCAAACTAATACCGGGGAGCTGTTTTTT.

The chain has TRBV7-8 and TRBJ2-3; 10 positions match TRBD2. J lost 1 base, V lost 1 base, and 8 bases had no gene match. Germline V gene sequence: CDR1 SGHVS, CDR2 FQNEAQ. This CDR3 has 18 amino acids. The CDR3 DNA sequence: TGTGCCAGCAGCTTAGTTCGCACTAGCGGGGTGGGCACAGATACGCAGTATTTT. Translation gives CASSLVRTSGVGTDTQYF.

This rearrangement joins TRBV3-1 (or the pseudogene TRBV3-2) to TRBJ2-1; D is tentatively TRBD1 or TRBD2 (5 bases each). CDR3 size: 15 residues. Trimming cost V 9 bases and J 8 bases, with 23 bases left between them. Germline CDR1 LGHDT, CDR2 YNNKEL (reference sequence). The CDR3 loop is CASTGGPGTLYEQFF. CDR3 DNA sequence: TGTGCCAGTACCGGCGGCCCTGGGACCTTGTATGAGCAGTTCTTC.

The gene calls are TRBV27 and TRBJ1-2; a possible D gene is TRBD1 (5 bases). The CDR3 spans 13 residues. In germline, CDR1 is MNHEY, CDR2 SMNVEV (reference sequence). V was clipped by 6 bases and J by 3 bases, with 11 bases between them. The CDR3 region is CASRDTSDYGYTF. In DNA, the CDR3 is TGTGCCAGCAGGGACACATCCGACTATGGCTACACCTTC.

This chain links TRBV30 with TRBJ2-7; 7 positions agree with TRBD2. The V gene end was trimmed by 2 bases and the J gene end by 4 bases; junction bases not matched to a gene: 2. Germline V gives CDR1 GTSNPN, CDR2 SVGIG (reference sequence). The CDR3 consists of 12 residues. The CDR3 sequence: CAWSSGEYEQYF. The CDR3 nucleotides are TGTGCCTGGAGTAGCGGGGAGTACGAGCAGTACTTC.

The chain combines TRBV28 with TRBJ1-5, with 8 bases aligning to TRBD1. Germline V gene data show CDR1 as MDHEN and CDR2 as SYDVKM. The CDR3 is 19 residues long. The junction had 16 bases not matched to a gene; V was cut back by 6 bases and J by 0 bases. The CDR3 DNA reads TGTGCCAGCAGGGAAGCAGGGGGCGCGGCGGGATATAGCAATCAGCCCCAGCATTTT. Amino acids: CASREAGGAAGYSNQPQHF.

The chain employs TRBV29-1 and TRBJ2-2; D is undetermined. Germline V gene sequence: CDR1 SQVTM, CDR2 ANQGSEA. The CDR3 is 14 amino acids. Trimming cost V 7 bases and J 3 bases, with 15 bases left between them. CDR3 DNA sequence: TGCAGCGCCCGGGCCGACCGGGACACCGGGGAGCTGTTTTTT. Protein product: CSARADRDTGELFF.

This sequence joins TRBV3-1 (or the pseudogene TRBV3-2) and TRBJ1-5; the D is unclear. There are 14 residues in the CDR3. V was cut by 1 base and J by 7 bases, with 11 bases left in between. The germline CDR1 and CDR2 sequences are LGHDT and YNNKEL (reference sequence). In DNA, the CDR3 is TGTGCCAGCAGCCAAGTGAGATCCGGGCAGCCCCAGCATTTT. Its protein is CASSQVRSGQPQHF.

The rearrangement uses TRBV4-3 and TRBJ1-1; TRBD1 is a possible D gene (5 bases). Trimming shortened V by 1 base and J by 6 bases, and 12 bases separated the two germline ends. The CDR3 is 14 amino acids. The germline CDR1 and CDR2 sequences are LGHNA and YSLEER. Here the CDR3 reads CASSQGERGSEAFF. CDR3 DNA: TGCGCCAGCAGCCAAGGCGAGCGGGGGTCTGAAGCTTTCTTT.

This clone was detected a few times. The chain couples TRBV7-2 to TRBJ2-5, with TRBD1 matching 8 bases. V gave up 5 bases and J gave up 5 bases; unmatched junction bases: 16. The CDR3 has 17 amino acids. Germline assignment: CDR1 SGHTA and CDR2 FQGNSA. The chain's CDR3 is CASSRDGTGLRRETQYF. CDR3 DNA sequence: TGTGCCAGCAGCCGCGACGGGACAGGTCTACGTCGGGAGACCCAGTACTTC.

Concerning this clone: The sample carries other DNA sequences with the same CDR3. This sequence joins TRBV5-1 and TRBJ2-2; the match to TRBD1 covers 7 bases. The germline V gene has CDR1 SGHRS and CDR2 YFSETQ. This CDR3 spans 14 amino acids. Trimming took 2 bases from V and 3 from J; bases not matched to a gene: 1. CDR3 DNA sequence: TGCGCCAGCAGCTTAACAGGGGACACCGGGGAGCTGTTTTTT. It is translated as CASSLTGDTGELFF.

The chain uses TRBV24-1 and TRBJ2-1; 8 positions match TRBD2. J was trimmed by 7 bases and V by 6 bases; bases with no gene match: 7. Germline-derived CDR1 and CDR2 are KGHDR and SFDVKD. The CDR3 covers 14 residues. The CDR3 nucleotides read TGTGCCACCAGTAACCGGGGGGGAGAGAATGAGCAGTTCTTC. Translation gives CATSNRGGENEQFF.

V usage is TRBV6-2 or TRBV6-3 and J usage is TRBJ2-5; 8 bases map to TRBD1. With 6 bases clipped from V and 3 bases from J, the junction kept 6 bases outside the gene matches. Per the germline V gene, CDR1 is MNHEY and CDR2 is SVGEGT. This CDR3 spans 14 amino acids. CDR3 protein: CASRYRGWEETQYF. DNA of the CDR3: TGTGCCAGCAGATACAGGGGGTGGGAAGAGACCCAGTACTTC.

The chain joins TRBV5-5 to TRBJ1-3; no definite D call. CDR1 is SGHKS, CDR2 YYEKEE, per germline (reference sequence). Between the trimmed V and J ends, which lost 5 bases and 4 bases, there was a span of 10 bases. CDR3 length: 13 residues. The CDR3 region has the DNA TGTGCCAGCAGACCACCGGGGGGAAACACCATATATTTT. Translating it yields CASRPPGGNTIYF. Together with reference TRBV5-5 and TRBJ1-3, the CDR3 gives the full variable domain: DAGVTQSPTHLIKTRGQQVTLRCSPISGHKSVSWYQQVLGQGPQFIFQYYEKEERGRGNFPDRFSARQFPNYSSELNVNALLLGDSALYLCASRPPGGNTIYFGEGSWLTVV.

The V gene is TRBV7-9, the J gene TRBJ2-2; 9 bases are a match to TRBD1. The CDR3 extends over 18 amino acids. J was trimmed by 5 bases and V by 5 bases; bases with no gene match: 15. CDR1 and CDR2 (germline): SEHNR, FQNEAQ (reference sequence). This chain's CDR3 is CASSPRTGAKGGTGELFF. CDR3 nucleotide sequence: TGTGCCAGCAGCCCCCGGACAGGGGCCAAGGGAGGGACCGGGGAGCTGTTTTTT.

The chain recombines TRBV19 with TRBJ1-4; D is perhaps TRBD1 (6 bases). The germline V gene has CDR1 LNHDA and CDR2 SQIVND (reference sequence). The germline V and J ends were trimmed by 4 bases and 14 bases, with 14 bases remaining between them. The CDR3 extends over 12 amino acids. The CDR3 protein is CASSTRGRGLFF. CDR3 nucleotides: TGTGCCAGTAGTACCAGGGGCCGGGGGCTGTTTTTT.

The chain uses TRBV6-5 and TRBJ1-1; D perhaps matches TRBD1 (5 bases). Germline-derived CDR1 and CDR2 are MNHEY and SVGAGI. V lost 8 bases and J lost 10, with 17 bases in between. The CDR3 consists of 12 residues. CDR3 DNA sequence: TGTGCCAGCCCGGGGGAGGCGTTGGGAGCTTTCTTT. It encodes CASPGEALGAFF.